This T cell receptor (beta chain) was identified during a study of blood T cell repertoires in COVID-19. The protocol was immunoSEQ multiplex PCR, while the TCRdb copy is restricted to in-frame clones and leaves out a portion. The sample lists 100,000 to 120,000 clones; approximately 85% were seen once. As concerns this clone: This same CDR3 is encoded by further DNA sequences in the sample.

The CDR3 contains 13 residues. The germline V gene encodes CDR1 SGHTA and CDR2 FQGTGA. Germline trimming cut 5 bases from V and 7 bases from J; bases unmatched to any gene: 4. Followed longitudinally, the Seattle patients had been enrolled during active infection. Sequencing was done on a sample of peripheral blood. V gene TRBV7-3 combines with J gene TRBJ2-7, with 11 bases that match TRBD1. The TCR originated in a woman aged 55-70 years with COVID-19, enrolled during active disease. The CDR3 bases are TGTGCCAGCAGCCCAGGGACAGGGGGGGAGCAGTACTTC. The encoded protein is CASSPGTGGEQYF.